The present T cell receptor (beta chain) was sequenced within a study of blood T cells in healthy people across ages. Study overall: Capturing about one barcoded beta molecule per two T cells was achieved by template switching.

Trimming removed 8 bases from V and 8 bases from J, with 21 bases in between. The germline CDR1 and CDR2 sequences are SGHTA and FQGTGA. This CDR3 contains 14 residues. Then a second PCR, running roughly 6 to 12 cycles, was carried out with a sample-barcoded 5' primer and a J-beta primer mix. TCRdb used MiXCR to reprocess the 5' RACE reads, holding one entry per CDR3 protein. The sample yields hundreds of thousands of distinct CDR3 sequences, just over 55% seen once. Concerning this clonotype: Its antigen is not identified.

PBMCs numbering at least 7 million were isolated per sample. General study points: Diversity estimated from one million T cells was considered an underestimate. A strong correlation was found between TCR beta diversity and the percentage of naive T cells.

This receptor was taken from a man between 35 and 55 years old in good health. V gene TRBV7-3 combines with J gene TRBJ1-2; D unclear. What was sequenced was blood. The CDR3 is CASGEGMRAGGYTF. The CDR3 DNA reads as TGTGCCAGCGGGGAGGGAATGCGGGCAGGAGGCTACACCTTC.